The sequence of this T cell receptor beta chain was determined in a study of blood T cell repertoires in COVID-19. TCRdb keeps only in-frame clones here, not all; method: immunoSEQ multiplex PCR. The sample shows tens of thousands of clones, approximately 84% of them seen only once. The V end lost 7 bases, the J end lost 7 bases, and 17 bases lay between the germline ends. CDR1 is MNHNS and CDR2 is SASEGT in the germline V gene. CDR3 length: 13 amino acids. The sequenced sample was peripheral blood. V gene TRBV6-1 combines with J gene TRBJ2-7; a weak D match, TRBD2 (6 bases). The origin of this receptor is a man in his 70s with COVID-19, enrolled during active disease. CDR3 sequence reads: CASIDPLAREQYF. In DNA, the CDR3 is TGTGCCAGCATTGATCCCCTAGCGAGAGAGCAGTACTTC.